Following are 25 T cell receptor beta chains from one sample sequenced in a study of beta chain features in type 1 diabetes. Findings of the study overall: There was a moderate but significant shortening of TCRB CDR3s in all four CD4+ subsets of Type 1 diabetes patients.

Expressed TCRB transcripts were sequenced because the entire RNA isolate underwent reverse transcription. Measured with immunoSEQ multiplex PCR; TCRdb has only the in-frame clones, and not every one. The profile shows under 300,000 clones, approximately 15% of them singletons. Their antigens are not known. Sequencing input: naive CD4+ T cells from blood. The receptors originated from a man younger than 45 with type 1 diabetes.

This clone was counted only a few times. The gene calls are TRBV5-4 and TRBJ2-7; 12 bases align to TRBD2. Germline V gene lookup returns CDR1 SGHNT and CDR2 YYREEE (reference sequence). The CDR3 runs to 17 residues. Trimming at V came to 5 bases and at J to 0 bases, leaving 9 bases not matched to a gene. The CDR3 spells CASRAGTSGRSSYEQYF. The DNA of the CDR3 is TGTGCCAGCAGGGCCGGGACTAGCGGGCGTAGCTCCTACGAGCAGTACTTC.

The chain combines TRBV7-9 with TRBJ2-3; possibly TRBD2 for D (7 bases). Germline CDR1 SEHNR, CDR2 FQNEAQ (reference sequence). Trimming stripped 6 bases from V and 1 base from J, with 17 bases between. This CDR3 spans 16 amino acids. In nucleotides, the CDR3 is TGTGCCAGCAGGGAGATGGGGGGGGCTGGCACAGATACGCAGTATTTT. Protein sequence: CASREMGGAGTDTQYF.

This chain uses TRBV2 with TRBJ2-5; 7 bases match TRBD1. Matching the DNA end better, TRBJ2-7 makes the J call doubtful. Per germline, CDR1 SNHLY and CDR2 FYNNEI. The CDR3 is made up of 15 amino acids. CDR3 residues: CASSERRLGGGEQYF. The DNA of the CDR3 is TGTGCCAGCAGTGAAAGGCGGTTAGGGGGCGGCGAGCAGTACTTC.

This clone was observed a few times. The chain links TRBV30 to TRBJ2-5, with D uncertain. CDR1 and CDR2 from the germline V gene are GTSNPN and SVGIG (reference sequence). V lost 8 bases and J 10 bases, leaving 17 bases between the germline ends. CDR3 length equals 11 residues. The CDR3, as DNA: TGTGCCCTGGAAATCGGGTACTACCAGTACTTC. Protein product: CALEIGYYQYF.

This clone was observed a handful of times. V usage is TRBV6-5 and J usage is TRBJ1-1, with D maybe TRBD1 (5 bases). Germline V gives CDR1 MNHEY, CDR2 SVGAGI. The V gene lost 7 bases and the J gene lost 10 bases, with 13 bases spanning the gap. CDR3 length equals 11 residues. CDR3 nucleotide sequence: TGTGCCAGCACCCAGGGCAACGGAGCTTTCTTT. It specifies CASTQGNGAFF.

The rearrangement joins TRBV11-3 to TRBJ2-1, with 9 bases lining up with TRBD2. The CDR3 contains 13 residues. J gave up 10 bases and V 4 bases, and 5 bases lay outside the gene matches. Per the germline V gene, CDR1 is SGHNT and CDR2 is YENEEA. The CDR3 DNA is TGTGCCAGCAGCTCATTAGCGGGAGCGGAGCAGTTCTTC. Protein sequence: CASSSLAGAEQFF.

The chain is built from TRBV5-1 and TRBJ2-3; 12 nucleotides align to TRBD2. CDR1 SGHRS and CDR2 YFSETQ come from the germline V gene. The CDR3 loop spans 15 amino acids. V lost 4 bases and J lost 2; bases outside the gene matches: 2. The CDR3, as DNA: TGCGCCAGCAGCGGGACTAGCGGGCCCACAGATACGCAGTATTTT. As protein: CASSGTSGPTDTQYF.

The rearrangement joins TRBV29-1 to TRBJ2-7; maybe TRBD1 (5 bases). This CDR3 is built from 12 residues. V was cut by 4 bases and J by 0 bases, with 7 bases left in between. The germline V gene encodes CDR1 SQVTM and CDR2 ANQGSEA. CDR3 nucleotide sequence: TGCAGCGTTGTTGACAGCTCCTACGAGCAGTACTTC. It yields the protein CSVVDSSYEQYF.

This rearrangement joins TRBV5-1 to TRBJ2-7, with a weak D call TRBD2 (6 bases). V lost 5 bases, J lost 6 bases, and 21 bases lay in between. CDR3 length: 15 residues. Germline V gene lookup returns CDR1 SGHRS and CDR2 YFSETQ. The CDR3 sequence is CASRYSGVSGGEQYF. DNA for the CDR3: TGCGCCAGCAGGTATTCGGGGGTCTCCGGCGGCGAGCAGTACTTC.

This clone has more than one count but fewer than ten. The rearrangement uses TRBV30 and TRBJ1-2; D might be TRBD1 (6 bases). The CDR3 runs to 12 residues. Looked up from germline, CDR1 is GTSNPN and CDR2 is SVGIG (reference sequence). Trimming pared 4 bases from V and 4 bases from J, leaving 10 bases between. The CDR3 sequence is CAWKDSPYGYTF. CDR3 sequence (DNA): TGTGCCTGGAAGGACAGTCCCTATGGCTACACCTTC.

This clone was counted between two and nine times. DNA of the CDR3: TGCGCCAGCAGCGTGGGTATCGACACCTACGAGCAGTACTTC. Protein: CASSVGIDTYEQYF. The gene calls are TRBV5-1 and TRBJ2-7; D unclear. This CDR3 has 14 residues. Germline V gene sequence: CDR1 SGHRS, CDR2 YFSETQ. With 4 bases removed from V and 2 bases from J, the gap between germline ends came to 13 bases.

This clone was recorded a few times. V gene TRBV30 combines with J gene TRBJ1-5; a possible D gene is TRBD1 (5 bases). The V gene lost 0 bases and the J gene lost 0 bases, with 12 bases spanning the gap. This CDR3 region has 16 residues. Germline V gives CDR1 GTSNPN, CDR2 SVGIG (reference sequence). In nucleotides, the CDR3 is TGTGCCTGGAGTGTACGAGGAACAGGTAGCAATCAGCCCCAGCATTTT. Amino acids: CAWSVRGTGSNQPQHF.

This clone was counted only a few times. The chain recombines TRBV4-2 with TRBJ1-1; D is possibly TRBD1 (5 bases). This CDR3 has 15 residues. Germline V CDR1 and CDR2: LGHNA, YNFKEQ. V was cut by 0 bases and J by 4 bases, with 12 bases left in between. CDR3 region: CASSQDLSGSTEAFF. In DNA form, the CDR3 reads TGTGCCAGCAGCCAAGATCTGTCAGGGTCCACTGAAGCTTTCTTT.

The rearrangement links TRBV5-4 to TRBJ2-5; 8 nucleotides agree with TRBD1. Germline V lookup: CDR1 SGHNT, CDR2 YYREEE (reference sequence). This CDR3 spans 14 amino acids. The V gene end was trimmed by 2 bases and the J gene end by 5 bases; junction bases not matched to a gene: 5. The CDR3 DNA sequence: TGTGCCAGCAGCTTCTGGACAGGGAAGGAGACCCAGTACTTC. As protein: CASSFWTGKETQYF.

This clone was found a few times. This chain links TRBV7-9 with TRBJ1-4; D remains unclear. V lost 4 bases, J lost 8 bases, and 5 bases lay in between. CDR1 SEHNR and CDR2 FQNEAQ come from the germline V gene (reference sequence). The CDR3 is 11 residues long. The CDR3 loop is CASSSTEKLFF. DNA of the CDR3: TGTGCCAGCAGCTCGACAGAAAAACTGTTTTTT.

The chain uses TRBV7-6 and TRBJ2-1; the match to TRBD2 covers 7 bases. Per germline, CDR1 SGHVS and CDR2 FNYEAQ. J was trimmed by 0 bases and V by 3 bases; bases with no gene match: 2. The length of the CDR3 is 15 residues. CDR3 amino acids: CASSFLADSYNEQFF. The CDR3 DNA reads TGTGCCAGCAGCTTCCTAGCGGACTCCTACAATGAGCAGTTCTTC.

This clone was observed a few times. This chain links TRBV6-1 with TRBJ1-2; 8 positions agree with TRBD1. The CDR3 contains 14 residues. CDR1 is MNHNS and CDR2 is SASEGT in the germline V gene. The ends lost 3 bases at V and 8 bases at J; junction bases unmatched: 8. This chain's CDR3 is CASSDRQGLKGYTF. The CDR3 DNA reads as TGTGCCAGCAGTGACCGACAGGGGTTGAAGGGCTACACCTTC.

This clone was observed a handful of times. V is TRBV10-3 and J is TRBJ2-3; 7 bases are shared with TRBD1. Germline CDR1 ENHRY, CDR2 SYGVKD. V gave up 8 bases and J gave up 1 base; unmatched junction bases: 6. The CDR3 consists of 14 residues. Written as DNA, the CDR3 is TGTGCCATCGGGGACAGTCTTGGCACAGATACGCAGTATTTT. This sequence encodes CAIGDSLGTDTQYF.

This clone was seen a few times. The chain couples TRBV7-2 to TRBJ1-2; D unresolved. Trimming cost V 5 bases and J 0 bases, with 13 bases left between them. The CDR3 covers 15 residues. Germline CDR1 and CDR2: SGHTA and FQGNSA. The DNA for the CDR3 is TGTGCCAGCAGCCAAATTGCAGTTGCTAACTATGGCTACACCTTC. Its protein is CASSQIAVANYGYTF.

The chain links TRBV2 to TRBJ1-4; 7 nucleotides line up with TRBD1. CDR1 SNHLY and CDR2 FYNNEI come from the germline V gene. Trimming at V came to 3 bases and at J to 5 bases, leaving 6 bases not matched to a gene. This CDR3 has 15 amino acids. CDR3 nucleotide sequence: TGTGCCAGCAGTGACTGGACAGGACCAAATGAAAAACTGTTTTTT. Its translation is CASSDWTGPNEKLFF. Supplemented by reference TRBV2 and TRBJ1-4, the full variable domain reads EPEVTQTPSHQVTQMGQEVILRCVPISNHLYFYWYRQILGQKVEFLVSFYNNEISEKSEIFDDQFSVERPDGSNFTLKIRSTKLEDSAMYFCASSDWTGPNEKLFFGSGTQLSVL.

This clone was seen only a few times. The rearrangement uses TRBV2 and TRBJ2-7; D call uncertain. The CDR3 is 13 residues long. V gave up 5 bases and J gave up 0 bases, with 8 bases separating them. Germline CDR1 reads SNHLY; CDR2 reads FYNNEI. The CDR3 loop is CASSSDSSYEQYF. Here the CDR3 DNA reads TGTGCCAGCAGTTCAGATTCCTCCTACGAGCAGTACTTC.

The chain joins TRBV19 to TRBJ2-7, with D possibly matching TRBD1 (6 bases). The ends were cut back, 6 bases at V and 1 base at J, with 10 bases in the middle. Germline loops: CDR1 LNHDA, CDR2 SQIVND (reference sequence). This CDR3 comprises 13 residues. CDR3 DNA: TGTGCCAGTAGGGACAGAAATTCCTACGAGCAGTACTTC. It codes for CASRDRNSYEQYF.

In this sample, this clone turned up a few times. The chain couples TRBV5-1 to TRBJ2-3, with TRBD1 as a possible D gene (5 bases). Trimming took 0 bases from V and 2 from J, leaving 10 bases between them. The CDR3 length is 15 residues. Per germline, CDR1 SGHRS and CDR2 YFSETQ. The CDR3 nucleotides read TGCGCCAGCAGCTTGGTCCAGGGCCCCACAGATACGCAGTATTTT. It translates to CASSLVQGPTDTQYF.

This clone was picked up a small number of times. The chain employs TRBV9 and TRBJ2-7; D gene uncertain. CDR1 and CDR2 from the germline V gene are SGDLS and YYNGEE. V was shortened by 0 bases and J by 1 base, with 5 bases between the two germline ends. The CDR3 spans 13 residues. The CDR3 DNA is TGTGCCAGCAGCGTAGGAGTGTCCTACGAGCAGTACTTC. As protein: CASSVGVSYEQYF.

The rearrangement uses TRBV14 and TRBJ2-2, with D perhaps matching TRBD2 (6 bases). The CDR3 covers 16 residues. Germline V gives CDR1 SGHDN, CDR2 FVKESK. The V end was cut by 6 bases, the J end by 1 base, with 15 bases between. Written as DNA, the CDR3 is TGTGCCAGCAGTCTCCTGGGACTCATGAACACCGGGGAGCTGTTTTTT. This gives the protein CASSLLGLMNTGELFF.